What follows is one T cell receptor (beta chain) and its context. Its antigen is still unknown. These data belong to a study of cytomegalovirus exposure and HLA in healthy donors. The overall study: HLA-typed donors were the source of approximately 88 million unique TCRs, which an early data release held.

The CDR3 is made up of 14 amino acids. Germline trimming cut 5 bases from V and 7 bases from J; bases unmatched to any gene: 9. CDR1 and CDR2 (germline): MNHEY, SMNVEV (reference sequence). The PCR ran on 60 Vbeta and 13 Jbeta primers. The repertoire was sequenced with immunoSEQ multiplex PCR; TCRdb's copy has only in-frame clones and lacks some. The sample comprises roughly 87,000 clones, roughly 77% of which are singletons, and about 4% rests with the top ten. Study-wide results and caveats: Most CMV-associated TCR beta chains were later found to appear HLA-restricted. It was shown in a later analysis that HLA-associated TCR beta chains were more clonally expanded than other, equally common chains.

The sequence came from a man aged 55 to 70 in good health and CMV-seronegative. The V call is TRBV27, the J call TRBJ1-2; 8 bases are shared with TRBD1. The sample consisted of PBMCs. CDR3 coding DNA: TGTGCCAGCAGTCGGGACAGGAGGAATCTTGGCTACACCTTC. This sequence encodes CASSRDRRNLGYTF.